The 15 T cell receptor beta chains below come from one sample, sequenced in a study of cytomegalovirus exposure and HLA in healthy donors. The PCR was carried out with 60 Vbeta primers and 13 Jbeta primers. Assay used: immunoSEQ multiplex PCR; TCRdb lists only in-frame clones, some missing. The table records around 130,000 clones, roughly 80% of them present only once. The material sequenced was PBMCs. Receptor source: a man aged 25 to 40 in good health and CMV-seronegative.

The V and J genes are TRBV10-3 and TRBJ1-1; D unresolved. The CDR3 has 19 amino acids. V lost 0 bases, J lost 1 base, and 21 bases lay in between. Germline V lookup: CDR1 ENHRY, CDR2 SYGVKD. The DNA of the CDR3 is TGTGCCATCAGTGAGTCACTGTGGGCACCCTCTGAGAGGAACACTGAAGCTTTCTTT. Amino acid sequence: CAISESLWAPSERNTEAFF.

V and J are TRBV5-6 and TRBJ2-7, with D tentatively TRBD2 (6 bases). The CDR3 has 12 residues. Germline V gene lookup returns CDR1 SGHDT and CDR2 YYEEEE. Between the trimmed V and J ends, which lost 4 bases and 4 bases, there was a span of 9 bases. CDR3 loop: CASSRGLYEQYF. The DNA of the CDR3 is TGTGCCAGCAGCCGGGGGTTGTACGAGCAGTACTTC.

This clone has a single count. The chain employs TRBV5-5 and TRBJ1-1; D not certain. This CDR3 spans 15 amino acids. CDR1 and CDR2 from the germline V gene are SGHKS and YYEKEE (reference sequence). V was cut by 4 bases and J by 0 bases, with 13 bases left in between. The DNA for the CDR3 is TGTGCCAGCAGCGTTCCAGGAGGGATGAACACTGAAGCTTTCTTT. This codes for CASSVPGGMNTEAFF. The complete variable domain, with remaining parts taken from reference TRBV5-5 and TRBJ1-1, reads DAGVTQSPTHLIKTRGQQVTLRCSPISGHKSVSWYQQVLGQGPQFIFQYYEKEERGRGNFPDRFSARQFPNYSSELNVNALLLGDSALYLCASSVPGGMNTEAFFGQGTRLTVV.

The CDR3 here is CASSTRTNEKLFF. The CDR3 bases are TGTGCCAGCTCCACCCGGACTAATGAAAAACTGTTTTTT. The V gene is TRBV18, the J gene TRBJ1-4; D gene unclear. Trimming removed 6 bases from V and 2 bases from J, with 7 bases in between. Germline values: CDR1 KGHSH, CDR2 LQKENI. The CDR3 loop spans 13 amino acids.

The chain joins TRBV5-1 to TRBJ1-4; no clear D. Per germline, CDR1 SGHRS and CDR2 YFSETQ. This CDR3 comprises 15 residues. The V and J ends lost 0 bases and 8 bases respectively, with 14 bases between them. Here the CDR3 reads CASSLEPQSGEKLFF. Here the CDR3 DNA reads TGCGCCAGCAGCTTGGAACCGCAGAGCGGGGAAAAACTGTTTTTT.

The chain carries TRBV6-6 and TRBJ2-7, with 10 bases aligning to TRBD1. Per the germline V gene, CDR1 is MNHNY and CDR2 is SVGAGI (reference sequence). With V trimmed by 1 base and J by 2 bases, 2 bases remained unmatched. CDR3 size: 15 residues. CDR3 loop: CASSYFGTGAYEQYF. In DNA form, the CDR3 reads TGTGCCAGCAGTTACTTTGGGACAGGGGCCTACGAGCAGTACTTC.

This rearrangement joins TRBV28 to TRBJ2-2; 8 nucleotides match TRBD2. Germline V CDR1 and CDR2: MDHEN, SYDVKM. V shed 1 base and J 4 bases; nucleotides not matched to a gene: 5. The CDR3 is made up of 16 amino acids. The CDR3 protein is CASSLYAGGVTGELFF. The CDR3 DNA sequence: TGTGCCAGCAGTTTATATGCGGGGGGAGTCACCGGGGAGCTGTTTTTT. Drawing the rest from reference TRBV28 and TRBJ2-2, the complete variable domain is DVKVTQSSRYLVKRTGEKVFLECVQDMDHENMFWYRQDPGLGLRLIYFSYDVKMKEKGDIPEGYSVSREKKERFSLILESASTNQTSMYLCASSLYAGGVTGELFFGEGSRLTVL.

The genes are TRBV2 and TRBJ1-2, with D tentatively TRBD1 (5 bases). Trimming took off 6 bases at V and 8 bases at J, with 10 bases between the two ends. CDR3 length equals 11 residues. CDR1 SNHLY and CDR2 FYNNEI come from the germline V gene. CDR3 sequence reads: CASRAGMGYTF. CDR3 DNA sequence: TGTGCCAGCAGAGCAGGGATGGGCTACACCTTC. The full variable domain, completed using reference TRBV2 and TRBJ1-2, is EPEVTQTPSHQVTQMGQEVILRCVPISNHLYFYWYRQILGQKVEFLVSFYNNEISEKSEIFDDQFSVERPDGSNFTLKIRSTKLEDSAMYFCASRAGMGYTFGSGTRLTVV.

V and J are TRBV4-3 and TRBJ2-1, with D tentatively TRBD1 (6 bases). V dropped 0 bases and J dropped 8 bases, with 14 bases sitting between them. CDR3 length: 15 residues. Per germline, CDR1 LGHNA and CDR2 YSLEER. CDR3 DNA sequence: TGCGCCAGCAGCCAAGAAGACAGGCTAATCGATGAGCAGTTCTTC. Its protein is CASSQEDRLIDEQFF.

The DNA of the CDR3 is TGTGCCAGCAGCCAAGATGGCGCTAGCGGGTTCGAGCAGTACTTC. This translates into CASSQDGASGFEQYF. V and J are TRBV4-2 and TRBJ2-7; 8 nucleotides align to TRBD2. CDR3 length equals 15 residues. The germline V gene encodes CDR1 LGHNA and CDR2 YNFKEQ. J was trimmed by 6 bases and V by 0 bases; bases with no gene match: 7.

The J gene is TRBJ2-1, the V gene TRBV7-9, with 7 bases lining up with TRBD1. Germline CDR1 reads SEHNR; CDR2 reads FQNEAQ (reference sequence). This CDR3 comprises 12 residues. V lost 5 bases and J lost 10; bases outside the gene matches: 5. In nucleotides, the CDR3 is TGTGCCAGCAGCCCCACAGGGGCAGAGCAGTTCTTC. Translating it yields CASSPTGAEQFF. The whole variable domain, filled in from reference TRBV7-9 and TRBJ2-1, reads DTGVSQNPRHKITKRGQNVTFRCDPISEHNRLYWYRQTLGQGPEFLTYFQNEAQLEKSRLLSDRFSAERPKGSFSTLEIQRTEQGDSAMYLCASSPTGAEQFFGPGTRLTVL.

As DNA, the CDR3 is TGTGCCAGCAGCCCTCGGACAGGGGACGCGAGGGAGCAGTACTTC. Encoded protein: CASSPRTGDAREQYF. The chain links TRBV7-8 to TRBJ2-7; 9 bases agree with TRBD1. Germline V lookup: CDR1 SGHVS, CDR2 FQNEAQ. The CDR3 is 15 amino acids. J was trimmed by 7 bases and V by 5 bases; bases with no gene match: 12.

The chain has TRBV10-3 and TRBJ2-7; 9 positions agree with TRBD2. The CDR3 covers 13 residues. V shed 2 bases, J shed 7 bases, and the junction held 3 bases outside the gene matches. Germline CDR1 ENHRY, CDR2 SYGVKD. The CDR3: CAISERLAGEQYF. In nucleotides, the CDR3 is TGTGCCATCAGTGAGAGGCTAGCGGGGGAGCAGTACTTC.

The chain couples TRBV19 to TRBJ2-5; 14 bases agree with TRBD2. Unmatched junction bases numbered 5, after V lost 3 bases and J lost 5 bases. CDR3 length: 16 residues. Germline V gene data show CDR1 as LNHDA and CDR2 as SQIVND (reference sequence). CDR3 bases: TGTGCCAGTAGTATTGGGGGACTAGCGGGGGTGGAGACCCAGTACTTC. Residues: CASSIGGLAGVETQYF.

The rearrangement links TRBV7-2 to TRBJ1-1; the D gene is possibly TRBD1 (5 bases). The germline CDR1 and CDR2 sequences are SGHTA and FQGNSA. Trimming shortened V by 4 bases and J by 0 bases, and 9 bases separated the two germline ends. The CDR3 spans 14 residues. CDR3 in amino acids: CASSYDSLNTEAFF. The CDR3, as DNA: TGTGCCAGCAGCTATGACAGTTTGAACACTGAAGCTTTCTTT.